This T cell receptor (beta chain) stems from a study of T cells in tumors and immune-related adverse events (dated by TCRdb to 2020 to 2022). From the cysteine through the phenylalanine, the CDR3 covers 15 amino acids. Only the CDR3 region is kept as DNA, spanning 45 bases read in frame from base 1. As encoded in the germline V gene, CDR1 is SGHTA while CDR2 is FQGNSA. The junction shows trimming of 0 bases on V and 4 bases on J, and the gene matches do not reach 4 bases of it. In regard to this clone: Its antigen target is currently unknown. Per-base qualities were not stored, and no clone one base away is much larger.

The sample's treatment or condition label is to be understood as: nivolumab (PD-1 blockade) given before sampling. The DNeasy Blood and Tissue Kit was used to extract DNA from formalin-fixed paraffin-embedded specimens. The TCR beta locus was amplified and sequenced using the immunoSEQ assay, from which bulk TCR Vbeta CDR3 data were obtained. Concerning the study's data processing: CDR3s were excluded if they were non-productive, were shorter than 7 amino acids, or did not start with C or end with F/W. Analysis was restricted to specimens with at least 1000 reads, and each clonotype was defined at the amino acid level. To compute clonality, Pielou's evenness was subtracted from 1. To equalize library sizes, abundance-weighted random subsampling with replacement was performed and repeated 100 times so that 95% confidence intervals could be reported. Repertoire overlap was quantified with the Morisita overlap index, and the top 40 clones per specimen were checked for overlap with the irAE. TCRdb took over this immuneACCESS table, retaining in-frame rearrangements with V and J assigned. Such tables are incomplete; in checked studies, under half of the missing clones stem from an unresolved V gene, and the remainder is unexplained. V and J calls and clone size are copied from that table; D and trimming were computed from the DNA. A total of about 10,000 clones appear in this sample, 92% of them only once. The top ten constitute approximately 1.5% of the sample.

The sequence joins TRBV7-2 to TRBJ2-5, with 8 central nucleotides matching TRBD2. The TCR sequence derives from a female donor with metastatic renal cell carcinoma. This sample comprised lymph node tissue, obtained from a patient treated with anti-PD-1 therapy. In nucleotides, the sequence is TGTGCCAGCAGCTTAGCGCGGGGGGCGGGAGAGACCCAGTACTTC. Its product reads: CASSLARGAGETQYF.